These T cell receptor beta chains were read from a single sample in a study of blood T cell repertoires in COVID-19. Repertoires were generated with immunoSEQ multiplex PCR, while TCRdb's copy carries only in-frame clones and drops some. The table shows roughly 55,000 clones, with 78% occurring only once. Sequenced material: peripheral blood. Receptor source: a human donor with active or convalescent COVID-19. The donor label of this sample is uncertain. Both conserved end residues are part of each CDR3. The D gene is left open where the match is weak. Some rows mark clone size as missing; the rest say once, few, many or name a class of expanded clone.

TRBV14,TRBJ1-6,-,-,CASSLCRGLSSYNSPLHF,TGTGCCAGCAGCCTATGTAGGGGCCTGAGCTCCTATAATTCACCCCTCCACTTT
TRBV27,TRBJ1-5,-,-,CASSLAGVGNQPQHF,TGTGCCAGCAGTTTGGCAGGGGTGGGGAATCAGCCCCAGCATTTT
TRBV7-2,TRBJ1-5,-,-,CASSLAAIRSNQPQHF,TGTGCCAGCAGCTTAGCAGCGATCCGTAGCAATCAGCCCCAGCATTTT
TRBV19,TRBJ2-7,-,TRBD1,CASSMGQGYEQYF,TGTGCCAGTAGTATGGGACAGGGCTACGAGCAGTACTTC
TRBV11-3,TRBJ2-1,once,TRBD2,CASSPLSTSGRLNEQFF,TGTGCCAGCAGCCCCTTGTCCACTAGCGGGAGACTAAATGAGCAGTTCTTC
TRBV16,TRBJ2-3,-,TRBD2,CASSQFGTSGVGDTQYF,TGTGCCAGCAGCCAATTTGGGACTAGCGGAGTGGGGGATACGCAGTATTTT
TRBV11-2,TRBJ2-7,-,TRBD2,CASLGGTDEQYF,TGTGCCAGCCTGGGGGGGACGGACGAGCAGTACTTC
TRBV7-2,TRBJ2-7,-,-,CASSLPELSPEQYF,TGTGCCAGCAGCTTACCCGAGCTGTCCCCCGAGCAGTACTTC
TRBV5-1,TRBJ2-5,once,TRBD2,CASSLGSISGEETQYF,TGCGCCAGCAGCTTGGGCAGTATTAGCGGGGAAGAGACCCAGTACTTC
TRBV5-1,TRBJ1-1,-,TRBD1,CASSLQGAGTEAFF,TGCGCCAGCAGCTTGCAGGGGGCTGGAACTGAAGCTTTCTTT
TRBV7-9,TRBJ2-5,-,TRBD1,CASSPGQGGQETQYF,TGTGCCAGCAGCCCAGGACAGGGAGGACAAGAGACCCAGTACTTC
TRBV19,TRBJ1-6,once,-,CASSIARGNSPLHF,TGTGCCAGTAGTATAGCCAGGGGAAATTCACCCCTCCACTTT
TRBV27,TRBJ2-7,-,TRBD1,CASRTGPIYEQYF,TGTGCCAGCCGGACAGGCCCGATCTACGAGCAGTACTTC
TRBV6-5,TRBJ2-2,-,TRBD1,CASNPRGQGGELFF,TGTGCCAGTAACCCCAGGGGGCAGGGCGGGGAGCTGTTTTTT
TRBV6-5,TRBJ2-5,once,-,CASSPTGIFETQYF,TGTGCCAGCAGCCCGACGGGGATCTTTGAGACCCAGTACTTC
TRBV6-6,TRBJ2-7,-,-,CASSRDTTYEQYF,TGTGCCAGCAGTCGGGACACAACCTACGAGCAGTACTTC
TRBV7-6,TRBJ2-1,-,TRBD2,CASRPSGSQNEQFF,TGTGCCAGCAGGCCTAGCGGGAGCCAAAATGAGCAGTTCTTC
TRBV11-2,TRBJ1-1,-,-,CASSFNRDGVEAFF,TGTGCCAGCAGCTTCAACAGGGATGGTGTCGAAGCTTTCTTT
TRBV10-3,TRBJ2-1,few,TRBD2,CATERETGLNEQFF,TGTGCCACCGAGCGGGAGACGGGCCTCAATGAGCAGTTCTTC
TRBV5-1,TRBJ2-7,-,TRBD1,CASSLDGTGDEQYF,TGCGCCAGCAGCTTGGACGGTACAGGGGACGAGCAGTACTTC
TRBV29-1,TRBJ2-7,-,TRBD2,CSVDLSGSSYEQYF,TGCAGCGTTGATTTAAGCGGGAGCAGTTACGAGCAGTACTTC
TRBV11-2,TRBJ1-2,-,TRBD1,CASSSQGGEGAKGYTF,TGTGCCAGCAGCTCCCAGGGGGGCGAGGGGGCCAAAGGCTACACCTTC
TRBV5-4,TRBJ2-2,-,TRBD2,CASSSGLAGRAGELFF,TGTGCCAGCAGCTCGGGACTAGCGGGACGGGCGGGGGAGCTGTTTTTT
TRBV29-1,TRBJ2-2,-,TRBD2,CSVEDLPGLDQKTGELFF,TGCAGCGTTGAAGATCTCCCGGGACTAGACCAAAAAACCGGGGAGCTGTTTTTT
TRBV7-9,TRBJ2-7,-,-,CASSHAGLWSSYEQYF,TGTGCCAGCAGCCACGCGGGACTCTGGAGCTCCTACGAGCAGTACTTC
TRBV4-2,TRBJ1-2,medium-sized,TRBD1,CASSHTDGQGMYGYTF,TGTGCCAGCAGCCACACCGACGGACAGGGGATGTATGGCTACACCTTC
TRBV27,TRBJ1-5,once,-,CASSLTVMEPQHF,TGTGCCAGCAGTTTAACGGTAATGGAGCCCCAGCATTTT
TRBV5-1,TRBJ2-3,-,-,CASSTWTRGTDTQYF,TGCGCCAGCAGCACGTGGACCAGGGGCACAGATACGCAGTATTTT
TRBV20-1,TRBJ1-1,-,-,CSAGVNTEAFF,TGCAGTGCCGGGGTGAACACTGAAGCTTTCTTT
TRBV28,TRBJ2-2,-,-,CASSWGGGVGELFF,TGTGCCAGCAGTTGGGGCGGGGGCGTCGGGGAGCTGTTTTTT
TRBV5-1,TRBJ2-5,once,TRBD1,CASSLIPGGDETQYF,TGCGCCAGCAGCCTAATTCCAGGGGGCGATGAGACCCAGTACTTC
TRBV27,TRBJ2-3,-,TRBD2,CASRLAGGTSTDTQYF,TGTGCCAGCCGGCTAGCGGGAGGAACTAGCACAGATACGCAGTATTTT
TRBV19,TRBJ2-1,-,-,CASSITGSWNEQFF,TGTGCCAGTAGTATTACGGGATCGTGGAATGAGCAGTTCTTC
TRBV5-4,TRBJ2-1,-,-,CASTLSGPFPNEQFF,TGTGCCAGCACCCTTAGCGGCCCCTTTCCTAATGAGCAGTTCTTC
TRBV6-5,TRBJ1-1,-,-,CASMETGTKAFF,TGTGCCAGCATGGAGACCGGGACAAAGGCTTTCTTT
TRBV11-3,TRBJ1-2,-,TRBD1,CASSPGQGNYGYTF,TGTGCCAGCAGCCCCGGACAGGGGAACTATGGCTACACCTTC
TRBV5-5,TRBJ2-3,-,-,CASSWGPTDTQYF,TGTGCCAGCAGCTGGGGGCCCACAGATACGCAGTATTTT
TRBV7-9,TRBJ2-2,-,-,CASSLSREPTGELFF,TGTGCCAGCAGCCTTAGCCGGGAGCCGACCGGGGAGCTGTTTTTT
TRBV14,TRBJ2-7,-,TRBD2,CASSHLPGTSPYEQYF,TGTGCCAGCAGCCACCTCCCCGGGACTAGTCCCTACGAGCAGTACTTC
TRBV7-9,TRBJ2-3,-,TRBD2,CASSPDAVAGGFTQYF,TGTGCCAGCAGCCCCGACGCGGTAGCGGGAGGTTTTACGCAGTATTTT
TRBV28,TRBJ1-5,-,TRBD1,CASSRLQGWHF,TGTGCCAGCAGCCGATTACAGGGGTGGCATTTT
TRBV6-5,TRBJ1-1,-,-,CASTSRGLYTEAFF,TGTGCCAGCACTTCAAGGGGTCTGTACACTGAAGCTTTCTTT
TRBV7-3,TRBJ2-7,-,TRBD1,CASSPQGAEEQYF,TGTGCCAGCAGCCCGCAGGGGGCGGAAGAGCAGTACTTC
TRBV3-1/TRBV3-2,TRBJ2-7,-,TRBD2,CASSQDARTSGRVSYEQYF,TGTGCCAGCAGCCAAGATGCTCGGACTAGCGGGAGGGTGTCCTACGAGCAGTACTTC
TRBV7-6,TRBJ1-2,-,-,CASSPAGGGYGYTF,TGTGCCAGCAGTCCAGCGGGTGGGGGTTACGGCTACACCTTC
TRBV3-1/TRBV3-2,TRBJ2-3,-,-,CASSPLGDTQYF,TGTGCCAGCAGTCCCCTCGGGGATACGCAGTATTTT
TRBV27,TRBJ2-5,-,TRBD2,CASSLVASGPYQETQYF,TGTGCCAGCAGTTTGGTGGCTAGCGGTCCGTACCAAGAGACCCAGTACTTC
TRBV24-1,TRBJ2-1,-,-,CATSEGPSYNEQFF,TGTGCCACCAGTGAGGGTCCTAGCTACAATGAGCAGTTCTTC
TRBV11-2,TRBJ2-7,-,-,CASSTLQTGAAPYYEQYF,TGTGCCAGCAGCACCCTCCAAACTGGGGCAGCCCCATACTACGAGCAGTACTTC
TRBV15,TRBJ1-6,-,-,CATGTPSSYNSPLHF,TGTGCCACCGGGACACCTAGCTCCTATAATTCACCCCTCCACTTT
TRBV30,TRBJ2-3,-,TRBD2,CAWGLAEITDTQYF,TGTGCCTGGGGACTAGCGGAAATCACAGATACGCAGTATTTT
TRBV13,TRBJ1-6,-,TRBD1,CASSWTGGSSPLHF,TGTGCCAGCAGCTGGACAGGGGGAAGCTCACCCCTCCACTTT
TRBV15,TRBJ1-1,-,-,CATSRENPSKAFF,TGTGCCACCAGCAGAGAGAACCCTAGTAAAGCTTTCTTT